These 21 T cell receptor beta chains were sequenced from one sample in a study of T-cell reconstitution after alpha-beta-depleted transplantation in children. TCRbeta library preparation incorporated unique molecular identifiers. MiXCR was run by TCRdb on the PCR reads, yielding one entry per CDR3 protein. This sample has around 480,000 distinct CDR3 sequences, with approximately 30% found just once. The sample here was PBMCs from the stem cell graft donor, taken from the stem cell graft. These receptors all come from a human donor who donated a stem cell graft to a child with aplastic anemia.

This clonotype was recorded only once. V and J are TRBV7-7 and TRBJ2-7; 12 nucleotides line up with TRBD1. Germline V CDR1 and CDR2: SSHAT, FNYEAQ (reference sequence). V was pared by 5 bases and J by 6 bases, with 8 bases of the junction left unmatched. The CDR3 runs to 15 residues. CDR3 residues: CASSPGTGGLIEQYF. CDR3 nucleotides: TGTGCCAGCAGCCCCGGGACAGGGGGCTTAATCGAGCAGTACTTC.

This clonotype was counted between two and nine times. At one boundary the junction diverges from the germline segment, which might be a read error. The chain has TRBV7-1 and TRBJ2-3; a possible D gene is TRBD2 (6 bases). TRBV7-1 is an ORF for which the function is uncertain. This CDR3 contains 11 residues. Here the CDR3 reads CASRSEGTQYF. The CDR3 DNA reads as TGTGCCAGCCGCTCGGAGGGTACGCAGTATTTT.

This sequence joins TRBV15 and TRBJ2-1; D perhaps matches TRBD2 (7 bases). The CDR3 is made up of 18 amino acids. Germline V CDR1 and CDR2: LNHNV, YYDKDF (reference sequence). The ends were cut back, 1 base at V and 1 base at J, with 17 bases in the middle. The CDR3 here is CATSRGPEGGVSYNEQFF. DNA for the CDR3: TGTGCCACCAGCAGAGGTCCGGAGGGGGGGGTTTCCTACAATGAGCAGTTCTTC.

This clonotype was observed a few times. The chain is built from TRBV10-3 and TRBJ1-1; D not certain. CDR1 is ENHRY and CDR2 is SYGVKD in the germline V gene. The CDR3 is 14 amino acids. Between the trimmed V and J ends, which lost 4 bases and 0 bases, there was a span of 9 bases. CDR3 nucleotide sequence: TGTGCCATCAGTGGGATCGGGGTGAACACTGAAGCTTTCTTT. It translates to CAISGIGVNTEAFF.

The chain links TRBV7-8 to TRBJ2-7; D is possibly TRBD1 (6 bases). The V end was cut by 6 bases, the J end by 3 bases, with 12 bases between. Germline values: CDR1 SGHVS, CDR2 FQNEAQ. This CDR3 has 13 amino acids. Here the CDR3 DNA reads TGTGCCAGCAGTTCCGGGACATTCTACGAGCAGTACGTC. It specifies CASSSGTFYEQYV.

V usage is TRBV5-6 and J usage is TRBJ1-1; no clear D. This CDR3 is built from 15 residues. Germline V gene data show CDR1 as SGHDT and CDR2 as YYEEEE. V was trimmed by 3 bases and J by 3 bases, leaving 15 bases between them. The DNA for the CDR3 is TGTGCCAGCAGCTGGGCGCGACCGTGGGACACTGAAGCTTTCTTT. Amino acid sequence: CASSWARPWDTEAFF. The full variable domain, rest sourced from reference TRBV5-6 and TRBJ1-1, is DAGVTQSPTHLIKTRGQQVTLRCSPKSGHDTVSWYQQALGQGPQFIFQYYEEEERQRGNFPDRFSGHQFPNYSSELNVNALLLGDSALYLCASSWARPWDTEAFFGQGTRLTVV.

V usage is TRBV18 and J usage is TRBJ1-1; the match to TRBD1 covers 8 bases. The length of the CDR3 is 13 residues. The germline gives CDR1 KGHSH, CDR2 LQKENI. With 3 bases clipped from V and 6 bases from J, the junction kept 3 bases outside the gene matches. CDR3 sequence reads: CASSPAQGAEAFF. The CDR3, as DNA: TGTGCCAGCTCACCTGCACAGGGGGCTGAAGCTTTCTTT.

The rearrangement uses TRBV11-3 and TRBJ2-1, with D tentatively TRBD1 or TRBD2 (6 bases each). The germline gives CDR1 SGHNT, CDR2 YENEEA. CDR3 size: 17 residues. Trimming took off 5 bases at V and 5 bases at J, with 22 bases between the two ends. CDR3 residues: CASSPTGGSPPNNEQFF. The CDR3 DNA follows: TGTGCCAGCAGCCCGACAGGAGGGAGCCCACCGAACAATGAGCAGTTCTTC.

The CDR3, as DNA: TGTGCCATCAGTGGGACTCGACCCTACGAGCAGTACTTC. It encodes CAISGTRPYEQYF. The chain employs TRBV10-3 and TRBJ2-7; D might be TRBD2 (5 bases). Germline V CDR1 and CDR2: ENHRY, SYGVKD. The length of the CDR3 is 13 residues. Trimming left V 4 bases short and J 2 bases short, with 9 bases between.

The CDR3 spells CATLGAGGPDGANVLTF. The CDR3 nucleotides read TGTGCCACCCTCGGGGCGGGAGGGCCGGATGGGGCCAACGTCCTGACTTTC. The V and J genes are TRBV15 and TRBJ2-6; 9 positions match TRBD2. In germline, CDR1 is LNHNV, CDR2 YYDKDF (reference sequence). The trim removed 8 bases at V and 3 bases at J, leaving 11 bases unmatched. The CDR3 spans 17 residues.

This clonotype occurred many times. The genes are TRBV29-1 and TRBJ2-5; D call uncertain. In germline, CDR1 is SQVTM, CDR2 ANQGSEA. V lost 4 bases to trimming and J lost 5 bases, with 11 bases between them. This CDR3 has 12 residues. As DNA, the CDR3 is TGCAGCGTTGCTTTATTCAGGGAGACCCAGTACTTC. Amino acid sequence: CSVALFRETQYF.

The chain carries TRBV5-6 and TRBJ1-4, with 7 bases aligning to TRBD1. The CDR3 has 14 amino acids. The germline CDR1 and CDR2 sequences are SGHDT and YYEEEE. The V segment lost 4 bases and the J segment 11 bases; nucleotides outside the gene matches: 11. Written as DNA, the CDR3 is TGTGCCAGCAGCACCCGGGACAGCTTGAAGAAACTGTTTTTT. This encodes CASSTRDSLKKLFF. Based on the CDR3 plus reference TRBV5-6 and TRBJ1-4, the full variable domain is DAGVTQSPTHLIKTRGQQVTLRCSPKSGHDTVSWYQQALGQGPQFIFQYYEEEERQRGNFPDRFSGHQFPNYSSELNVNALLLGDSALYLCASSTRDSLKKLFFGSGTQLSVL.

CDR3 sequence: CASSLVPRWGPYGYTF. CDR3 sequence (DNA): TGTGCCAGCAGCTTGGTACCTCGTTGGGGGCCCTATGGCTACACCTTC. The chain uses TRBV13 and TRBJ1-2; possibly TRBD1 for D (6 bases). The germline V gene has CDR1 PRHDT and CDR2 FYEKMQ (reference sequence). This CDR3 region has 16 residues. Trimming removed 3 bases at V and 4 bases at J, with 18 bases between.

This clonotype was detected only once. This chain connects TRBV7-1 to TRBJ1-5; the D is unclear. TRBV7-1 is labeled an ORF, and its function is uncertain. V was pared by 3 bases and J by 3 bases, with 18 bases between. The CDR3 runs to 17 residues. The CDR3 coding sequence is TGTGCCAGCAGCTCCTGGGCCGTTGAGAACTCCAATCAGCCCCAGCATTTT. Translated: CASSSWAVENSNQPQHF.

As to this clonotype: One end of the junction fails to match germline, which may point to a read error. The chain joins TRBV20-1 to TRBJ2-5; a weak D match, TRBD2 (7 bases). The CDR3 has 10 amino acids. Germline loops: CDR1 DFQATT, CDR2 SNEGSKA (reference sequence). This chain's CDR3 is CSASGGPPHF. CDR3 in DNA: TGCAGTGCTTCCGGGGGGCCCCCCCACTTC.

The CDR3 loop is CAINSGRLTDTQYF. The CDR3 nucleotides read TGTGCCATCAACAGCGGGAGACTCACAGATACGCAGTATTTT. This chain connects TRBV10-3 to TRBJ2-3, with 8 bases lining up with TRBD2. Germline loops: CDR1 ENHRY, CDR2 SYGVKD. The CDR3 contains 14 residues. V gave up 7 bases and J gave up 2 bases; unmatched junction bases: 5.

The rearrangement links TRBV3-1 to TRBJ2-1; D is undetermined. Trimming shortened V by 4 bases and J by 0 bases, and 10 bases separated the two germline ends. The CDR3 runs to 15 residues. CDR1 LGHDT and CDR2 YNNKEL come from the germline V gene (reference sequence). CDR3 bases: TGTGCCAGCAGCCCTCTCCCGAGCTCCTACAATGAGCAGTTCTTC. Protein: CASSPLPSSYNEQFF.

The chain has TRBV7-2 and TRBJ1-1; possibly TRBD1 for D (6 bases). V shed 5 bases and J shed 4 bases, with 11 bases lying between them. Germline loops: CDR1 SGHTA, CDR2 FQGNSA. CDR3 size: 13 residues. Here the CDR3 DNA reads TGTGCCAGCAGCCGGGACACCAGCACTGAAGCTTTCTTT. This gives the protein CASSRDTSTEAFF.

This clonotype was observed a few times. The J gene is TRBJ1-5, the V gene TRBV20-1, with D possibly being TRBD1 (5 bases). The CDR3 covers 15 residues. Trimming stripped 6 bases from V and 2 bases from J, with 17 bases between. CDR1 is DFQATT and CDR2 is SNEGSKA in the germline V gene (reference sequence). CDR3 in DNA: TGCAGTGCCGGTAGGGACGGTAGTGGCAATCAGCCCCAGCATTTT. The encoded protein is CSAGRDGSGNQPQHF.

The rearrangement joins TRBV5-4 to TRBJ1-4; D possibly corresponds to TRBD1 (5 bases). With 4 bases removed from V and 6 bases from J, the gap between germline ends came to 13 bases. Germline V gene lookup returns CDR1 SGHNT and CDR2 YYREEE (reference sequence). This CDR3 contains 14 residues. CDR3 amino acids: CASSLGVYDEKLFF. The CDR3 DNA is TGTGCCAGCAGCCTGGGGGTCTACGATGAAAAACTGTTTTTT.

In its sample, this clonotype was seen a few times. This rearrangement joins TRBV10-3 to TRBJ2-7; the match to TRBD2 covers 16 bases. Germline trimming cut 6 bases from V and 6 bases from J; bases unmatched to any gene: 14. Germline V lookup: CDR1 ENHRY, CDR2 SYGVKD. This CDR3 is built from 18 residues. DNA for the CDR3: TGTGCCATCAGCCCACTAGGGACTAGCGGGAGGGCCAGTCTCGAGCAGTACTTC. Its translation: CAISPLGTSGRASLEQYF.